Given below is one T cell receptor beta chain in context. Trimming stripped 1 base from V and 10 bases from J, with 19 bases between. The CDR3 length is 15 residues. The germline CDR1 and CDR2 sequences are SGHTA and FQGNSA. The source of the sample is a study of OX40 agonist ivuxolimab in advanced cancers. Clones were read by immunoSEQ multiplex PCR, and TCRdb kept only the in-frame ones, dropping some. The table records 90,000 or so clones, roughly nine tenths of them present only once. The receptor's source is an adult with an advanced solid tumor such as melanoma, head and neck, liver or kidney cancer. This rearrangement joins TRBV7-2 to TRBJ1-2; no clear D. This specimen was CD4+ or CD8+ T cells sorted from blood, taken in a trial of the OX40 agonist ivuxolimab. The CDR3 loop is CASSLVIGELNNYTF. CDR3 nucleotide sequence: TGTGCCAGCAGCTTAGTCATCGGAGAGCTAAACAACTACACCTTC. The full variable domain, completed using reference TRBV7-2 and TRBJ1-2, is GAGVSQSPSNKVTEKGKDVELRCDPISGHTALYWYRQSLGQGLEFLIYFQGNSAPDKSGLPSDRFSAERTGGSVSTLTIQRTQQEDSAVYLCASSLVIGELNNYTFGSGTRLTVV.